This TCR beta chain came from a study of T cell repertoires in cytomegalovirus infection (dated by TCRdb to about 2019). Turning to the overall study: Recently identified HLA-C-restricted CMV epitopes, whose presentation resists viral immunomodulation, were targeted by peptide stimulations together with well-studied HLA-B-restricted epitopes. Because public TCR beta signatures pointed to carriage of CMV infection together with the matching HLA type, the HLA type of each donor mattered for the analysis. On the study overall, not on this receptor specifically: Cumulative frequency of public TCR beta family members discriminated carriers of CMV infection plus the relevant HLA type in this cohort and an independent approximately 340-donor cohort. The ex vivo response was dominated by HLA-C-restricted CMV-specific TCR beta clonotypes, which also provided the single most frequent clonotype in two of eight donors.

The treatment or condition label, read with the paper, signifies: in vitro stimulation with specific CMV peptide epitopes to enrich CMV-specific T cells. The sequencer listed for this sample is Illumina HiSeq 1500. The public reads were run again by TCRdb, first through fastp at Q25 and then through MiXCR, and only productive beta chains were kept. Each CDR3 protein appears once, grouped with its most common genes and DNA. In all, the sample holds 700,000 to 950,000 distinct CDR3 sequences, and approximately 32% of those were seen once. The ten largest clones add up to under 15% of the sample. Worth noting for this clonotype: The clone's antigen remains unknown. Nothing much larger sits one base from this clone, and base qualities are not available.

Including the terminal cysteine and phenylalanine, the CDR3 comprises 16 residues. Only CDR3 DNA is held: 48 bases, read in frame from base 1. As encoded in the germline V gene, CDR1 is SGHTA while CDR2 is FQGNSA. V is trimmed back by 1 base and J by 6 bases, and the junction contains 6 bases that no gene match accounts for. This TCR was recovered from a human donor in good health (CMV status not recorded). Some clones in this sample may be carry-over from other donors' samples. Sequencing was performed on cultured CD8+ T cells from PBMCs, taken from culture after CMV antigen stimulation. The V and J genes are TRBV7-2 and TRBJ2-3, with 11 central nucleotides matching TRBD2. The CDR3 region reads CASSLELAGVGDTQYF. The base sequence is TGTGCCAGCAGCTTAGAACTAGCGGGGGTCGGGGATACGCAGTATTTT.